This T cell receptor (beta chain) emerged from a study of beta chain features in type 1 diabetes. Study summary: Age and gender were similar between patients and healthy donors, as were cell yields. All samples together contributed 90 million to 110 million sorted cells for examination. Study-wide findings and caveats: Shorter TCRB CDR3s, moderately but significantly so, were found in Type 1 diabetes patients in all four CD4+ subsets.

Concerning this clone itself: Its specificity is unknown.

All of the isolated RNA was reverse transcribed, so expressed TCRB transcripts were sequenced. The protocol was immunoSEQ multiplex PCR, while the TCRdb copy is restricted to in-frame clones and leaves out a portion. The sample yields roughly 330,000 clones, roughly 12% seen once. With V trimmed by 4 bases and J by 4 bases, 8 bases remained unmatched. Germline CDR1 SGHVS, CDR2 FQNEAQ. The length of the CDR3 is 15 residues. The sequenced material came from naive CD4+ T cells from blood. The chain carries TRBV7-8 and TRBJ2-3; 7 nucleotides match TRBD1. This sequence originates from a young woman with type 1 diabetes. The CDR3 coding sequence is TGTGCCAGCAGCTCCCCAAGACAGGGCCCAGATACGCAGTATTTT. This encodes CASSSPRQGPDTQYF.